The 17 T cell receptor beta chains given below trace back to one sample, sequenced in a study of blood T cell repertoires in COVID-19 (dated by TCRdb to the early 2020s). The method behind the library was the immunoSEQ multiplex PCR assay. Imported from immuneACCESS, the table was reduced by TCRdb to in-frame sequences with V and J called. These copies leave out some clones; in studies compared against another copy, an unresolved V gene accounts for under half, and the cause of the remainder is not known. Counted in this sample were roughly 400,000 clones; around nine tenths of them appeared once. The biggest ten clones account for around 10% of the sample. Sequenced material: PBMCs or T cells enriched from blood (not recorded which). All receptors come from a woman in her fifties or sixties who had recovered from COVID-19.

The rearrangement uses TRBV10-3 and TRBJ2-5; 7 bases map to TRBD2. Germline values: CDR1 ENHRY, CDR2 SYGVKD. The CDR3 extends over 15 amino acids. V lost 11 bases to trimming and J lost 1 base; unmatched junction nucleotides: 13. The CDR3 loop reads CAPAGVAGLQETQYF. The CDR3 nucleotides are TGTGCCCCCGCGGGGGTGGCCGGGCTCCAAGAGACCCAGTACTTC.

The rearrangement uses TRBV5-1 and TRBJ1-1; 7 nucleotides agree with TRBD1. With V trimmed by 0 bases and J by 1 base, 6 bases remained unmatched. The CDR3 runs to 16 residues. The germline V gene encodes CDR1 SGHRS and CDR2 YFSETQ. The CDR3 is CASSLAITGANTEAFF. The CDR3 coding sequence is TGCGCCAGCAGCTTGGCTATAACAGGGGCGAACACTGAAGCTTTCTTT.

The chain employs TRBV29-1 and TRBJ1-2, with unresolved D. The CDR3 has 12 residues. Per the germline V gene, CDR1 is SQVTM and CDR2 is ANQGSEA. V dropped 7 bases and J dropped 13 bases, with 22 bases sitting between them. The CDR3 DNA reads TGCAGCGCTTTAACAGACTATCAAGGGTGCACCTTC. Translation gives CSALTDYQGCTF.

The chain couples TRBV9 to TRBJ1-2; 8 bases fit TRBD1. CDR1 is SGDLS, CDR2 YYNGEE, per germline. J was trimmed by 5 bases and V by 3 bases; bases with no gene match: 9. The CDR3 consists of 15 residues. CDR3 protein: CASSAMDRVVYGYTF. In DNA, the CDR3 is TGTGCCAGCAGCGCGATGGACAGGGTAGTATATGGCTACACCTTC.

This rearrangement joins TRBV28 to TRBJ2-3, with 9 positions matching TRBD1. Germline V gene lookup returns CDR1 MDHEN and CDR2 SYDVKM. CDR3 length equals 15 residues. After removal of 5 bases from V and 1 base from J, the junction contained 4 bases not matched to a gene. Here the CDR3 DNA reads TGTGCCAGCAGTCCATGGACAGGGGGCACAGATACGCAGTATTTT. Protein product: CASSPWTGGTDTQYF.

This sequence joins TRBV4-1 and TRBJ2-1; a weak D match, TRBD2 (5 bases). Looked up from germline, CDR1 is MGHRA and CDR2 is YSYEKL. The V end was cut by 5 bases, the J end by 4 bases, with 12 bases between. This CDR3 contains 14 residues. The CDR3 sequence: CASSSTGSYNEQFF. CDR3 DNA: TGCGCCAGCAGCTCCACGGGGAGTTACAATGAGCAGTTCTTC.

There are a few counts of this clone. The chain has TRBV6-1 and TRBJ1-6, with 8 bases aligning to TRBD1. The CDR3 contains 13 residues. J lost 8 bases, V lost 3 bases, and 0 bases had no gene match. Looked up from germline, CDR1 is MNHNS and CDR2 is SASEGT. This chain's CDR3 is CASSDRGHSPLHF. The CDR3 DNA reads TGTGCCAGCAGTGACAGGGGGCATTCACCCCTCCACTTT.

The chain links TRBV13 to TRBJ2-7; TRBD1 matches at 10 bases. V shed 5 bases and J 6 bases; nucleotides not matched to a gene: 16. Germline lookup yields CDR1 PRHDT and CDR2 FYEKMQ (reference sequence). This CDR3 has 17 residues. CDR3 loop: CASSDTEDRGRAGEQYF. The CDR3, as DNA: TGTGCCAGCAGCGACACCGAAGACAGGGGGCGGGCGGGCGAGCAGTACTTC.

The chain combines TRBV19 with TRBJ2-3, with D unresolved. There are 15 residues in the CDR3. The V end lost 2 bases, the J end lost 0 bases, and 9 bases lay between the germline ends. CDR1 LNHDA and CDR2 SQIVND come from the germline V gene (reference sequence). CDR3 DNA sequence: TGTGCCAGTAGTATAACTCCCCTAAGCACAGATACGCAGTATTTT. Its protein is CASSITPLSTDTQYF.

The gene calls are TRBV4-3 and TRBJ2-5; D possibly corresponds to TRBD1 (6 bases). CDR3 size: 13 residues. Germline V gene data show CDR1 as LGHNA and CDR2 as YSLEER. V gave up 4 bases and J gave up 5 bases, with 11 bases separating them. This CDR3 is CASSPTGQETQYF. DNA of the CDR3: TGCGCCAGCAGCCCCACCGGACAGGAGACCCAGTACTTC.

This chain uses TRBV7-2 with TRBJ1-3; 9 nucleotides match TRBD1. The CDR3 loop spans 15 amino acids. The germline CDR1 and CDR2 sequences are SGHTA and FQGNSA. Germline trimming cut 3 bases from V and 3 bases from J; bases unmatched to any gene: 3. CDR3 nucleotides: TGTGCCAGCAGCTTGGGACAGGGCCTTGGAAACACCATATATTTT. Translated, it gives CASSLGQGLGNTIYF.

This clone was recorded once. The V call is TRBV6-5, the J call TRBJ1-1; no definite D call. V gave up 6 bases and J gave up 1 base, with 9 bases separating them. CDR1 MNHEY and CDR2 SVGAGI come from the germline V gene. This CDR3 has 13 amino acids. The DNA for the CDR3 is TGTGCCAGCAGGCTAAGTAGGAACACTGAAGCTTTCTTT. The encoded protein is CASRLSRNTEAFF.

The rearrangement links TRBV5-8 to TRBJ1-6; 9 bases match TRBD1. Germline CDR1 reads SGHTS; CDR2 reads YDEGEE. There are 14 residues in the CDR3. V trimming: 0 bases; J trimming: 10 bases; junction bases outside the gene matches: 2. The CDR3 sequence is CASSLGGQGSPLHF. In DNA form, the CDR3 reads TGTGCCAGCAGCTTGGGAGGACAGGGGTCACCCCTCCACTTT.

The V call is TRBV5-5, the J call TRBJ1-4, with D maybe TRBD1 (5 bases). The CDR3 loop spans 12 amino acids. V lost 9 bases and J lost 3, with 9 bases in between. Germline CDR1 SGHKS, CDR2 YYEKEE (reference sequence). This CDR3 is CATKTANEKLFF. As DNA, the CDR3 is TGTGCCACAAAGACAGCTAATGAAAAACTGTTTTTT.

The chain combines TRBV24-1 with TRBJ1-4, with unresolved D. The CDR3 spans 15 residues. V was shortened by 9 bases and J by 8 bases, with 21 bases between the two germline ends. CDR1 KGHDR and CDR2 SFDVKD come from the germline V gene. This chain's CDR3 is CATWEYSGWVEKLFF. In DNA form, the CDR3 reads TGTGCCACCTGGGAATATTCGGGGTGGGTAGAAAAACTGTTTTTT.

The chain carries TRBV7-9 and TRBJ2-7, with D possibly matching TRBD1 (6 bases). The germline CDR1 and CDR2 sequences are SEHNR and FQNEAQ (reference sequence). The CDR3 is 14 residues long. Trimming cost V 1 base and J 3 bases, with 10 bases left between them. Written as DNA, the CDR3 is TGTGCCAGCAGCTTAGACGGGACAAACTACGAGCAGTACTTC. Encoded protein: CASSLDGTNYEQYF.

This chain uses TRBV3-1 (or the pseudogene TRBV3-2) with TRBJ2-1, with TRBD2 matching 11 bases. The length of the CDR3 is 16 residues. Germline loops: CDR1 LGHDT, CDR2 YNNKEL (reference sequence). Germline trimming cut 4 bases from V and 3 bases from J; bases unmatched to any gene: 5. The chain's CDR3 is CASSPGTSGLYNEQFF. The CDR3 nucleotides read TGTGCCAGCAGCCCAGGGACTAGCGGTCTCTACAATGAGCAGTTCTTC.